This T cell receptor (beta chain) originates from a study of T cell responses to AZD1222 COVID-19 vaccine. Study-level points and caveats: Repertoire sampling happened only post peak T cell response. The breadth and depth of Spike-specific TCRs increased once two AZD1222 doses had been given. Researchers report vaccine-associated CD4 TCRs spanning spike, with dominance at 160-218 and 743-854.

Some clones are missing from TCRdb's copy, which holds only in-frame ones; the method was immunoSEQ multiplex PCR. The repertoire includes 150,000 to 200,000 clones, roughly 92% of them detected once, and under 11% sits in the top ten. A remark on this clone: The antigen remains unidentified.

CDR3 length equals 15 residues. The V end was cut by 1 base, the J end by 6 bases, with 13 bases between. The germline V gene encodes CDR1 LGHDT and CDR2 YNNKEL (reference sequence). This receptor was identified in an adult in good health. Sequences were derived from peripheral blood, sampled on day 0 of AZD1222 vaccination. V gene TRBV3-1 (or the pseudogene TRBV3-2) combines with J gene TRBJ1-5; D uncertain. CDR3 amino acids: CASSQGARHGQPQHF. CDR3 sequence (DNA): TGTGCCAGCAGCCAAGGGGCCCGGCACGGTCAGCCCCAGCATTTT.